This T cell receptor (beta chain) was obtained from a study of blood T cell repertoires in COVID-19. About the research overall: The analysed material was cDNA or gDNA that came from T cells, B-cell-depleted T cells, or PBMCs.

Methods used by the authors: Estimation of nucleated cell counts relied on the amplification of reference gene primers. The table came from immunoSEQ multiplex PCR; TCRdb's copy has only in-frame clones and leaves some out. V and J calls and clone size follow that table, whereas D and trimming were derived from the DNA. The table lists some 150,000 clones, about 90% of them singletons. Germline CDR1 SGHVS, CDR2 FNYEAQ. The CDR3 runs to 16 residues. Trimming removed 1 base from V and 2 bases from J, with 13 bases in between. The receptor's source is a woman aged 60-75 years with active or convalescent COVID-19. The sample was peripheral blood. The chain uses TRBV7-6 and TRBJ2-3, with D possibly being TRBD1 (5 bases). The chain's CDR3 is CASSLVGVSHTDTQYF. The CDR3 region has the DNA TGTGCCAGCAGCTTAGTAGGGGTCAGTCACACAGATACGCAGTATTTT.